This TCR beta chain originates from a study of shared clonotypes between healthy human individuals. In the study overall: The donor pool was made up of two women and three men aged 18 to 49. Study-wide findings and caveats: For sorted subsets, rarefaction showed incomplete sequencing despite large depth. Tissues were not sampled, only blood, and their repertoires likely differ. An expected dependence of interdonor clonotype sharing on sequencing depth was noted.

Libraries were prepared by immunoSEQ multiplex PCR; TCRdb keeps only in-frame clonotypes and omits some of them. The data show around 1.6 million clones, approximately 98% seen once. Notes on this clone: Its antigen remains unknown.

The sequence derives from a man younger than 40 in good health. The sequenced sample was naive CD4+ T cells sorted from blood. Subset: CD45RA+ positively selected.

The chain's CDR3 is CASSPTGYPPYEQYF. CDR3 coding DNA: TGTGCCAGCAGCCCAACAGGGTATCCCCCCTACGAGCAGTACTTC. The J gene is TRBJ2-7, the V gene TRBV6-5; the D gene is possibly TRBD1 (6 bases). Between the trimmed V and J ends, which lost 6 bases and 2 bases, there was a span of 17 bases. In germline, CDR1 is MNHEY, CDR2 SVGAGI. The CDR3 loop spans 15 amino acids.